The rows below give T cell receptor beta chains drawn from one sample of a study of CD8+ T cells in alopecia areata. Here immunoSEQ multiplex PCR was the method, and the copy in TCRdb shows in-frame clones only, minus some. The sample records some 110,000 clones, approximately 38% being singletons. The sequenced material came from CD4+ T cells sorted from blood. These receptors were taken from a human donor with alopecia areata. Both conserved end residues are part of each CDR3. A D gene is named only where the DNA matches it firmly. Some rows have no size entry. The others give once, few or many, or a class for an expanded clone.

V	J	D	size	DNA	CDR3
TRBV4-2	TRBJ2-6	TRBD2	NA	TGTGCCAGCAGCTCCGGGACTAACCCAGCTGGGGCCAACGTCCTGACTTTC	CASSSGTNPAGANVLTF
TRBV29-1	TRBJ1-2	TRBD1	NA	TGCAGCGGGTGGACAGGGGGCCACTCCTATGGCTACACCTTC	CSGWTGGHSYGYTF
TRBV4-1	TRBJ2-3	NA	NA	TGCGCCAGCAGCCAGGGCCCAGATACGCAGTATTTT	CASSQGPDTQYF
TRBV29-1	TRBJ2-7	TRBD1	NA	TGCAGCGGTGGAGACAGGGCCGAGCAGTACTTC	CSGGDRAEQYF
TRBV30	TRBJ2-7	NA	few	TGTGCCTGGAGCAGAAAGGACGAGCAGTACTTC	CAWSRKDEQYF
TRBV15	TRBJ2-3	TRBD2	few	TGTGCCACCAGCAGAGATGTGAAAGCGGGGGGCACAGATACGCAGTATTTT	CATSRDVKAGGTDTQYF
TRBV5-1	TRBJ2-7	TRBD1	few	TGCGCCAGCAGCTTGCAGGGGGCGTCGATTGACGAGCAGTACTTC	CASSLQGASIDEQYF
TRBV7-3	TRBJ2-7	TRBD1	NA	TGTGCCAGCAGCTTCGGACAGGGGACCTACGAGCAGTACTTC	CASSFGQGTYEQYF
TRBV5-1	TRBJ2-2	NA	NA	TGCGCCAGCAGCTTGGAGGTCGGGGAGCTGTTTTTT	CASSLEVGELFF
TRBV5-4	TRBJ2-7	TRBD1	few	TGTGCCAGCAGCCTCAGGGGGTCCTACGAGCAGTACTTC	CASSLRGSYEQYF
TRBV4-3	TRBJ2-5	TRBD2	NA	TGCGCCAGCAGCCAAGATTCCGGGGGGTACCAAGAGACCCAGTACTTC	CASSQDSGGYQETQYF
TRBV29-1	TRBJ1-2	TRBD1	NA	TGCAGCGTAAAGACAGGGCCTGGTGGCTACACCTTC	CSVKTGPGGYTF
TRBV28	TRBJ2-1	NA	NA	TGTGCCAGCAGTAGGGGCGGACGTCAGAATGAGCAGTTCTTC	CASSRGGRQNEQFF
TRBV5-1	TRBJ2-3	NA	once	TGCGCCAGCAGCTCGTTGCGGGGGCCCGATACGCAGTATTTT	CASSSLRGPDTQYF
TRBV27	TRBJ2-7	TRBD1	few	TGTGCCAGCAGTCCATCAGACAGGGGGCGAAAATTATACGAGCAGTACTTC	CASSPSDRGRKLYEQYF
TRBV6-6	TRBJ2-7	NA	few	TGTGCCAGCAGCGGACAGTTCATCTACGAGCAGTACTTC	CASSGQFIYEQYF
TRBV4-3	TRBJ2-4	TRBD2	NA	TGCGCCAGCAGCCAGGAACCGGGACTAGGAAACATTCAGTACTTC	CASSQEPGLGNIQYF
TRBV4-3	TRBJ2-1	NA	NA	TGCGCCAGCTCTTTGGCGAATGAGCAGTTCTTC	CASSLANEQFF
TRBV28	TRBJ1-5	NA	NA	TGTGCCAGCAGCCCCTTAGGCAATCAGCCCCAGCATTTT	CASSPLGNQPQHF
TRBV25-1	TRBJ2-1	NA	NA	TGTGCCAGCAGTGAACTAGGCCAAAACTACAATGAGCAGTTCTTC	CASSELGQNYNEQFF
TRBV9	TRBJ2-4	NA	few	TGTGCCAGCAGCGTGGGGGAAACCATTCAGTACTTC	CASSVGETIQYF
TRBV28	TRBJ2-3	NA	many	TGTGCCAGCAGGGAAGCGTCAGATACGCAGTATTTT	CASREASDTQYF
TRBV28	TRBJ1-1	NA	NA	TGTGCCAGCAGTTTAGTCAGGGGATACCCTGAAGCTTTCTTT	CASSLVRGYPEAFF
TRBV29-1	TRBJ1-2	TRBD1	NA	TGCAGCGTCGACAGGGGATCCTATGGCTACACCTTC	CSVDRGSYGYTF
TRBV28	TRBJ2-3	NA	few	TGTGCCAGCCCCACCCAGGGGAACTCCTGGGCAGATACGCAGTATTTT	CASPTQGNSWADTQYF
TRBV29-1	TRBJ2-1	TRBD2	many	TGCAGCTTTCTGCCGGGACTAGCGGGAGGCCCCTCCTACAATGAGCAGTTCTTC	CSFLPGLAGGPSYNEQFF
TRBV2	TRBJ2-1	NA	NA	TGTGCCAGCAGCCCACAGCCGGCTAGCAGGTTAAGTGAGCAGTTCTTC	CASSPQPASRLSEQFF
TRBV23-1	TRBJ2-1	NA	few	TGCGCCAGCAGAGCAGGGAGTTCGGACAATGAGCAGTTCTTC	CASRAGSSDNEQFF
TRBV28	TRBJ2-4	NA	few	TGTGCCAGCAGTTTCCCAGGGGCCAAAAACATTCAGTACTTC	CASSFPGAKNIQYF
TRBV9	TRBJ2-1	NA	NA	TGTGCCAGCAGCCCCCGTCCTTCTGGCGGAAGACTTTACAATGAGCAGTTCTTC	CASSPRPSGGRLYNEQFF
TRBV12-5	TRBJ2-2	TRBD1	NA	TGTGCTAGTGGTTTGGCGCTAGACAGGGACCCCGGGGAGCTGTTTTTT	CASGLALDRDPGELFF
TRBV29-1	TRBJ2-1	NA	NA	TGCAGCGTCTCCATAGGGGCCTACAATGAGCAGTTCTTC	CSVSIGAYNEQFF
TRBV5-1	TRBJ2-4	NA	NA	TGCGCCAGCAGCTTAAGTTCCCTAGCCAAAAACATTCAGTACTTC	CASSLSSLAKNIQYF
TRBV5-1	TRBJ2-5	NA	NA	TGCGCCAGCAGCTTGGGGACCCTGGTTCGGGAAGAGACCCAGTACTTC	CASSLGTLVREETQYF
TRBV7-2	TRBJ2-7	NA	NA	TGTGCCAGCAGTCTCTCGGGGGAGCAGTACTTC	CASSLSGEQYF
TRBV4-1	TRBJ2-7	NA	NA	TGCGCCAGCAGCCAGGCGGAGGGGTTAACCTACGAGCAGTACTTC	CASSQAEGLTYEQYF
TRBV11-2	TRBJ1-6	NA	once	TGTGCCAGCAGCCCCTCGTCCGGTTATAATTCACCCCTCCACTTT	CASSPSSGYNSPLHF
TRBV7-3	TRBJ2-5	NA	NA	TGTGCCAGCAGCTTAACACGGTCGGGAGTAGAGACCCAGTACTTC	CASSLTRSGVETQYF
TRBV4-3	TRBJ2-1	NA	once	TGCGCCAGCAGCTCAGGGGTCGACAATGAGCAGTTCTTC	CASSSGVDNEQFF
TRBV18	TRBJ1-5	NA	NA	TGTGCCAGCTCACAACAGGGCCAGAGCAATCAGCCCCAGCATTTT	CASSQQGQSNQPQHF
TRBV6-5	TRBJ2-5	NA	NA	TGTGCCAGTCAACAGGGAGGTGGAGAGACCCAGTACTTC	CASQQGGGETQYF
TRBV2	TRBJ2-6	TRBD1	NA	TGTGCCAGCAGGCCGGGACAGGGAATCTCTGGGGCCAACGTCCTGACTTTC	CASRPGQGISGANVLTF
TRBV4-3	TRBJ2-5	NA	NA	TGCGCCAGCAGCCAAGATCTAGTCCGGGAGACCCAGTACTTC	CASSQDLVRETQYF
TRBV25-1	TRBJ1-6	NA	NA	TGTGCCAGCAGTGAAGCGGCGAGCCCTAATTCACCCCTCCACTTT	CASSEAASPNSPLHF
TRBV5-4	TRBJ2-5	NA	NA	TGTGCCAGCAGCTTGTATCGTGAGACCCAGTACTTC	CASSLYRETQYF